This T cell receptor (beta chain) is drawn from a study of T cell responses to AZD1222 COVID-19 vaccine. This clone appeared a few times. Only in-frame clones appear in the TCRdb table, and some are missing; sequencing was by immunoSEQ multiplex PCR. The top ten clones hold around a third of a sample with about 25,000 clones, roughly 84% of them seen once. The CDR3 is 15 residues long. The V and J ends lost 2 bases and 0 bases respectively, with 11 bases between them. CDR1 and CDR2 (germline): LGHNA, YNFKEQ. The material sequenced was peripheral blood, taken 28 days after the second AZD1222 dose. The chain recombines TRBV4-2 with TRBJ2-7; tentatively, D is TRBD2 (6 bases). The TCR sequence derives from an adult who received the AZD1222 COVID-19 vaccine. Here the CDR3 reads CASSQRRDGSYEQYF. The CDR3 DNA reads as TGTGCCAGCAGCCAACGGCGGGACGGCTCCTACGAGCAGTACTTC.